A single sample is the source of the 27 T cell receptor beta chains below, sequenced in a study of T cells after yellow fever vaccination (dated by TCRdb to 2018 to 2020). The meaning of the sample's treatment or condition label: live attenuated yellow fever vaccine strain. The library was generated by 5' RACE. Instrument used: Illumina HiSeq 2500. The public reads were run again by TCRdb, first through fastp at Q25 and then through MiXCR, and only productive beta chains were kept. Under each unique CDR3 protein, matching rows form one entry showing the most common genes and DNA. The sample records 500,000 to 650,000 distinct CDR3 sequences, about 13% of which are singletons. The leading ten clones occupy more than 12% of the sample. Sequenced material: PBMCs, taken on the day of the yellow fever booster vaccination. All receptors derive from a man under 40 who received the YFV17D yellow fever vaccine.

The chain recombines TRBV14 with TRBJ2-2; no clear D gene. From germline, CDR1 is SGHDN and CDR2 FVKESK. This CDR3 is 11 amino acids long. Trimming shortened V by 2 bases and J by 9 bases, and 4 bases separated the two germline ends. The CDR3 bases are TGTGCCAGCAGCCAAATTAGGGAGCTGTTTTTT. It is translated as CASSQIRELFF.

This clonotype was observed a handful of times. The gene calls are TRBV5-1 and TRBJ1-1; unclear D gene. CDR1 is SGHRS and CDR2 is YFSETQ in the germline V gene. V was shortened by 4 bases and J by 1 base, with 8 bases between the two germline ends. There are 13 residues in the CDR3. The CDR3 nucleotides are TGCGCCAGCAGCCCCCCAGCGAACACTGAAGCTTTCTTT. This gives the protein CASSPPANTEAFF.

This clonotype was counted only a few times. CDR3 loop: CASNTRAVNTDTQYF. Here the CDR3 DNA reads TGCGCCAGTAATACCCGGGCAGTTAACACAGATACGCAGTATTTT. The chain uses TRBV10-1 and TRBJ2-3; no firm D call. The CDR3 has 15 residues. Trimming left V 9 bases short and J 2 bases short, with 18 bases between. The V gene's germline CDR1 is WNHNN and CDR2 SYGVQD (reference sequence).

This clonotype has ten or more counts. This sequence joins TRBV7-9 and TRBJ2-5, with 11 positions matching TRBD2. Germline assignment: CDR1 SEHNR and CDR2 FQNEAQ (reference sequence). Unmatched junction bases numbered 9, after V lost 5 bases and J lost 4 bases. The CDR3 extends over 16 amino acids. The CDR3 is CASSPRSGLAGETQYF. Written as DNA, the CDR3 is TGTGCCAGCAGCCCCCGATCCGGACTAGCGGGAGAGACCCAGTACTTC.

This clonotype was counted many times. The J gene is TRBJ2-2, the V gene TRBV12-5; D is perhaps TRBD2 (6 bases). The CDR3 totals 15 residues. Germline V gives CDR1 LGHNT, CDR2 FRNRAP. Trimming shortened V by 3 bases and J by 1 base, and 9 bases separated the two germline ends. Here the CDR3 reads CASGFGGVNTGELFF. The DNA for the CDR3 is TGTGCTAGTGGTTTCGGCGGGGTGAACACCGGGGAGCTGTTTTTT.

This chain joins TRBV21-1 and TRBJ2-1; the D segment call TRBD1 is taken from the table without a DNA check. TRBV21-1 is a pseudogene segment. This CDR3 region has 17 residues. The CDR3 region is CASNGGERPSSYNEQFF. CDR3 DNA: TGTGCCAGCAATGGGGGCGAACGCCCAAGCTCCTACAATGAGCAGTTCTTC.

The J gene is TRBJ2-7, the V gene TRBV2; D is ambiguous. Germline CDR1 reads SNHLY; CDR2 reads FYNNEI. This CDR3 has 12 amino acids. Between the trimmed V and J ends, which lost 0 bases and 5 bases, there was a span of 5 bases. CDR3 sequence (DNA): TGTGCCAGCAGTGAAGCGCGCCACGAGCAGTACTTC. It yields the protein CASSEARHEQYF.

The sample holds a few counts of this clonotype. V is TRBV6-1 and J is TRBJ2-7; 7 nucleotides line up with TRBD2. The V and J ends lost 5 bases and 3 bases, in that order; junction bases with no gene match: 7. The CDR3 covers 14 residues. Germline assignment: CDR1 MNHNS and CDR2 SASEGT. Here the CDR3 DNA reads TGTGCCAGCAGTCCACGCGGGGGATACTACGAGCAGTACTTC. This translates into CASSPRGGYYEQYF.

This clonotype was counted only a few times. V and J are TRBV19 and TRBJ1-1, with TRBD1 matching 9 bases. The CDR3 is made up of 15 amino acids. J gave up 5 bases and V 1 base, and 5 bases lay outside the gene matches. In germline, CDR1 is LNHDA, CDR2 SQIVND (reference sequence). The CDR3 region is CASSIATGGRTEAFF. The CDR3 DNA reads TGTGCCAGTAGTATAGCTACAGGGGGCAGAACTGAAGCTTTCTTT.

This clonotype has just a few counts. CDR3 nucleotide sequence: TGTGCCAGTGGAAGGCGGGGCAATACAGATACGCAGTATTTT. Protein sequence: CASGRRGNTDTQYF. The V and J genes are TRBV27 and TRBJ2-3, with TRBD2 as a possible D gene (6 bases). The CDR3 extends over 14 amino acids. Between the trimmed V and J ends, which lost 9 bases and 3 bases, there was a span of 16 bases. In germline, CDR1 is MNHEY, CDR2 SMNVEV (reference sequence).

This chain links TRBV20-1 with TRBJ2-5; 7 bases align to TRBD1. The CDR3 extends over 15 amino acids. V was clipped by 4 bases and J by 4 bases; unmatched bases: 12. Germline V gene sequence: CDR1 DFQATT, CDR2 SNEGSKA (reference sequence). The CDR3 DNA reads as TGCAGTGCTAATTTTCGGGACAGAGCAAGAGAGACCCAGTACTTC. This translates into CSANFRDRARETQYF.

This clonotype came up a few times. V usage is TRBV11-2 and J usage is TRBJ2-1, with D unclear. The CDR3 is made up of 14 amino acids. V gave up 1 base and J gave up 1 base, with 5 bases separating them. Germline assignment: CDR1 SGHAT and CDR2 FQNNGV. The CDR3 bases are TGTGCCAGCAGCTTAGGTCTATCCTACAATGAGCAGTTCTTC. Translated: CASSLGLSYNEQFF.

This clonotype was recorded a few times. This chain connects TRBV30 to TRBJ2-1; 9 positions match TRBD1. Germline V gives CDR1 GTSNPN, CDR2 SVGIG (reference sequence). CDR3 length: 14 amino acids. V lost 5 bases and J lost 4; bases outside the gene matches: 6. The CDR3, as DNA: TGTGCCTGGGGGTCGGGACAGGGATACAATGAGCAGTTCTTC. As protein: CAWGSGQGYNEQFF.

V and J are TRBV12-3 or TRBV12-4 and TRBJ2-7; no clear D. Trimming removed 5 bases at V and 6 bases at J, with 20 bases between. The CDR3 is 15 residues long. The CDR3 bases are TGTGCCAGCAGTCCTCGACACCCCCCGGGTGGCGAGCAGTACTTC. It specifies CASSPRHPPGGEQYF.

This clonotype came up a few times. The CDR3 protein is CATSRAGLVTSEQYF. The CDR3 region has the DNA TGTGCCACCAGCAGAGCCGGACTAGTGACAAGCGAGCAGTACTTC. The gene calls are TRBV15 and TRBJ2-7, with 7 nucleotides matching TRBD2. J lost 6 bases, V lost 1 base, and 9 bases had no gene match. Germline CDR1 and CDR2: LNHNV and YYDKDF (reference sequence). The CDR3 has 15 residues.

This clonotype was detected only a few times. This rearrangement joins TRBV5-4 to TRBJ2-3, with TRBD1 matching over 11 bases. The germline gives CDR1 SGHNT, CDR2 YYREEE (reference sequence). With V trimmed by 4 bases and J by 3 bases, 7 bases remained unmatched. This CDR3 has 16 amino acids. The CDR3, as DNA: TGTGCCAGCAGCCGCCGGGACAGGGGGTCGACAGATACGCAGTATTTT. Its protein product is CASSRRDRGSTDTQYF.

This chain uses TRBV12-3 or TRBV12-4 with TRBJ2-7; D possibly corresponds to TRBD1 (5 bases). V shed 1 base and J shed 0 bases, with 16 bases lying between them. The CDR3 length is 17 residues. DNA of the CDR3: TGTGCCAGCAGTTTAGGGACAACCGTAACCCCCTCCTACGAGCAGTACTTC. Its translation: CASSLGTTVTPSYEQYF.

CDR3 in amino acids: CASSLDRDRGHSPLHF. The CDR3 DNA reads as TGTGCCAGCAGCTTGGACCGGGACAGGGGACATTCACCCCTCCACTTT. This chain joins TRBV5-4 and TRBJ1-6; 10 bases fit TRBD1. The V gene end was trimmed by 0 bases and the J gene end by 8 bases; junction bases not matched to a gene: 5. CDR1 is SGHNT, CDR2 YYREEE, per germline (reference sequence). There are 16 residues in the CDR3.

The chain has TRBV21-1 and TRBJ1-2. TRBV21-1 constitutes a pseudogene. This CDR3 region has 15 residues. As DNA, the CDR3 is TGTGCCAGCAGCAACTTCGAGACACCAATTTATGGCTACACCTTC. Amino acid sequence: CASSNFETPIYGYTF.

This rearrangement joins TRBV20-1 to TRBJ2-3; TRBD1 agrees at 7 bases. The germline gives CDR1 DFQATT, CDR2 SNEGSKA (reference sequence). V shed 5 bases, J shed 0 bases, and the junction held 14 bases outside the gene matches. This CDR3 spans 17 amino acids. CDR3 DNA sequence: TGCAGTGCTCCGGTAGGCATGGGACAGATAAGCACAGATACGCAGTATTTT. Protein product: CSAPVGMGQISTDTQYF.

The chain joins TRBV3-1 to TRBJ2-7, with unresolved D. CDR1 LGHDT and CDR2 YNNKEL come from the germline V gene (reference sequence). The CDR3 totals 14 residues. V was cut by 4 bases and J by 3 bases, with 13 bases left in between. The CDR3 protein is CASSLQIGLYEQYF. DNA for the CDR3: TGTGCCAGCAGCCTCCAAATCGGGCTCTACGAGCAGTACTTC.

The table lists this clonotype with many counts. The J gene is TRBJ1-6, the V gene TRBV3-1, with 7 nucleotides matching TRBD1. The ends lost 6 bases at V and 11 bases at J; junction bases unmatched: 4. Looked up from germline, CDR1 is LGHDT and CDR2 is YNNKEL (reference sequence). The CDR3 has 12 residues. CDR3 in DNA: TGTGCCAGCAGTCAGGGGGGTCCACCCCTCCACTTT. Amino acids: CASSQGGPPLHF. The full variable domain, rest sourced from reference TRBV3-1 and TRBJ1-6, is DTAVSQTPKYLVTQMGNDKSIKCEQNLGHDTMYWYKQDSKKFLKIMFSYNNKELIINETVPNRFSPKSPDKAHLNLHINSLELGDSAVYFCASSQGGPPLHFGNGTRLTVT.

This chain links TRBV4-3 with TRBJ2-5, with D possibly being TRBD2 (7 bases). The germline gives CDR1 LGHNA, CDR2 YSLEER. The CDR3 runs to 15 residues. The germline V and J ends were trimmed by 3 bases and 3 bases, with 14 bases remaining between them. The CDR3 is CASSQGAGVKETQYF. The CDR3 DNA reads as TGCGCCAGCAGCCAGGGGGCGGGAGTTAAAGAGACCCAGTACTTC.

V and J are TRBV6-2 or TRBV6-3 and TRBJ2-7, with D uncertain. CDR3 length equals 14 residues. Trimming pared 2 bases from V and 0 bases from J, leaving 8 bases between. Germline values: CDR1 MNHEY, CDR2 SVGEGT. CDR3: CASSYRDSSYEQYF. For the CDR3, the DNA is TGTGCCAGCAGTTACCGAGACTCCTCCTACGAGCAGTACTTC.

This clonotype appeared a few times. The chain combines TRBV27 with TRBJ2-2; tentative D call: TRBD2 (6 bases). The germline V and J ends were trimmed by 7 bases and 4 bases, with 7 bases remaining between them. Per germline, CDR1 MNHEY and CDR2 SMNVEV (reference sequence). CDR3 length: 12 residues. CDR3 loop: CASTGVTGELFF. CDR3 DNA sequence: TGTGCCAGCACGGGGGTCACCGGGGAGCTGTTTTTT.

This clonotype was recorded a few times. This sequence joins TRBV20-1 and TRBJ2-3, with D maybe TRBD2 (6 bases). Germline V gene lookup returns CDR1 DFQATT and CDR2 SNEGSKA (reference sequence). Trimming shortened V by 0 bases and J by 4 bases, and 23 bases separated the two germline ends. CDR3 length: 18 amino acids. Here the CDR3 DNA reads TGCAGTGCTAGAGATCAGCTCGCGGCGGGACCCCCGGCAGATACGCAGTATTTT. Protein: CSARDQLAAGPPADTQYF.

This clonotype occurred many times. The chain combines TRBV7-8 with TRBJ2-7; unclear D gene. The CDR3 is 13 amino acids. Deletions cut 5 bases from V and 3 bases from J, with 11 bases between. The germline gives CDR1 SGHVS, CDR2 FQNEAQ. CDR3 sequence (DNA): TGTGCCAGCAGCCCCCGGGCCAGCTACGAGCAGTACTTC. Protein product: CASSPRASYEQYF. The variable domain in full, with the rest retrieved from reference TRBV7-8 and TRBJ2-7, is GAGVSQSPRYKVAKRGQDVALRCDPISGHVSLFWYQQALGQGPEFLTYFQNEAQLDKSGLPSDRFFAERPEGSVSTLKIQRTQQEDSAVYLCASSPRASYEQYFGPGTRLTVT.